This T cell receptor beta chain was retrieved from a study of OX40 agonist ivuxolimab in advanced cancers. Study information: Patients enrolled in dose escalation were diagnosed with hepatocellular carcinoma, melanoma, renal cell or head and neck cancer. Findings of the study overall: Circulating CD4+ and CD8+ T cells showed clonal expansion by week 6 at 0.1 to 3.0 mg/kg. Several nonresponders also turned out to have low normalized T-cell clonal expansion.

This clone was counted between two and nine times. Antigen: not known. V lost 2 bases to trimming and J lost 7 bases; unmatched junction nucleotides: 4. The germline V gene encodes CDR1 SGHNT and CDR2 YENEEA. The CDR3 has 14 residues. This table comes from immunoSEQ multiplex PCR, and its TCRdb copy is limited to in-frame clones, with some not included. The sample contains 9,500 to 14,000 clones, approximately 75% of which appear only once. The chain joins TRBV11-3 to TRBJ2-2; the match to TRBD1 covers 7 bases. The sequence was collected from an adult with an advanced solid tumor such as melanoma, head and neck, liver or kidney cancer. The sequencing here drew on CD4+ or CD8+ T cells sorted from blood, taken in a trial of the OX40 agonist ivuxolimab. The CDR3 DNA is TGTGCCAGCAGCTTAAGGGGGCGGAACGGGGAGCTGTTTTTT. It is translated as CASSLRGRNGELFF. The complete variable domain, with remaining parts taken from reference TRBV11-3 and TRBJ2-2, reads EAGVVQSPRYKIIEKKQPVAFWCNPISGHNTLYWYLQNLGQGPELLIRYENEEAVDDSQLPKDRFSAERLKGVDSTLKIQPAELGDSAVYLCASSLRGRNGELFFGEGSRLTVL.